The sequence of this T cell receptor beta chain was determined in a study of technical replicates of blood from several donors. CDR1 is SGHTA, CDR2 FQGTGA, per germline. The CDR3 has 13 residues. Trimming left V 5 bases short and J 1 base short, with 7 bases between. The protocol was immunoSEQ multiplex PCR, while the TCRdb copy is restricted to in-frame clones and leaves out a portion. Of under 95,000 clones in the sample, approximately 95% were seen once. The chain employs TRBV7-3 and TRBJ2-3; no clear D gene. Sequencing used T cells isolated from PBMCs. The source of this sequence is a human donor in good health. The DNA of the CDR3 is TGTGCCAGCAGCCGCGGCGGCACAGATACGCAGTATTTT. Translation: CASSRGGTDTQYF.